What follows describes a single TCR beta chain. The data derive from a study of T cell responses to AZD1222 COVID-19 vaccine. V lost 4 bases and J lost 2; bases outside the gene matches: 4. Germline loops: CDR1 PRHDT, CDR2 FYEKMQ (reference sequence). CDR3 length: 14 residues. Generated by immunoSEQ multiplex PCR, the TCRdb table keeps only in-frame clones and is missing some. The data show 150,000 to 180,000 clones, about 88% seen once. This chain connects TRBV13 to TRBJ1-2; 7 bases are a match to TRBD1. The source of this sequence is an adult in good health. The sample in question was peripheral blood, obtained on day 0 of AZD1222 vaccination. Written as DNA, the CDR3 is TGTGCCAGCAGCTCCCGGGACAGCAACTATGGCTACACCTTC. This translates into CASSSRDSNYGYTF.